This TCR beta chain was documented in a study of OX40 agonist ivuxolimab in advanced cancers. The method was immunoSEQ multiplex PCR; TCRdb's version includes in-frame clones alone and lacks a portion of them. The sample consists of about 48,000 clones, less than 85% of them appearing once. Germline-derived CDR1 and CDR2 are MNHNY and SVGAGI (reference sequence). The CDR3 consists of 15 residues. Deletions cut 6 bases from V and 5 bases from J, with 16 bases between. This TCR was sampled from an adult with an advanced solid tumor such as melanoma, head and neck, liver or kidney cancer. Specimen: CD4+ or CD8+ T cells sorted from blood, collected in a trial of the OX40 agonist ivuxolimab. This chain links TRBV6-6 with TRBJ1-4; D gene uncertain. In nucleotides, the CDR3 is TGTGCCAGCAGCCGAGTCTCCAGTTCCAATGAAAAACTGTTTTTT. Translation: CASSRVSSSNEKLFF.